This entry describes one T cell receptor beta chain. This entry is derived from a study of shared clonotypes between healthy human individuals. Generated by immunoSEQ multiplex PCR, the TCRdb table keeps only in-frame clones and is missing some. The sample lists approximately 2,300,000 clones, 85% to 95% occurring once. The V gene lost 5 bases and the J gene lost 4 bases, with 12 bases spanning the gap. The germline V gene has CDR1 KGHSH and CDR2 LQKENI. CDR3 length: 13 amino acids. Material: naive CD4+ T cells from PBMCs. As to subset: CD45RA+ positively selected. This chain uses TRBV18 with TRBJ2-7; either TRBD1 or TRBD2 may fit D (5 bases each). This TCR came from a man aged 18 to 35 in good health. Some clones in this sample may be carry-over from other donors' samples. The CDR3 DNA follows: TGTGCCAGCTCATCCCGGGACGCTTACGAGCAGTACTTC. This gives the protein CASSSRDAYEQYF.